These T cell receptor beta chains were read from a single sample in a study of immune heterogeneity within non-small cell lung tumors. TCRdb recomputed calls from the multiplex PCR reads with MiXCR, one row per CDR3 protein. The table includes fewer than 12,000 distinct CDR3 sequences, less than 30% detected once. Material: lung tumor tissue. The receptor set was obtained from a man aged 50-59 years with non-small cell lung cancer. Both conserved end residues are part of each CDR3. The order of the fields is D gene, clone size, J gene, V gene, CDR3 protein, CDR3 DNA. The D gene is left open where the match is weak. Clone size is not always given. Where it is, it says once, few, many or a class for expanded clones.

d_call: TRBD1; clone_size: many; j_call: TRBJ2-7; v_call: TRBV20-1; cdr3_aa: CSARGQGYEQYF; cdr3_nt: TGCAGTGCTAGAGGACAGGGGTACGAGCAGTACTTC
d_call: -; clone_size: few; j_call: TRBJ2-1; v_call: TRBV14; cdr3_aa: CASSQVFQDNEQFF; cdr3_nt: TGTGCCAGCAGCCAAGTATTTCAAGACAATGAGCAGTTCTTC
d_call: TRBD2; clone_size: medium-sized; j_call: TRBJ2-1; v_call: TRBV28; cdr3_aa: CASSSESGSSYNEQFF; cdr3_nt: TGTGCCAGCAGTTCGGAAAGCGGGAGCTCCTACAATGAGCAGTTCTTC
d_call: TRBD1; clone_size: -; j_call: TRBJ2-7; v_call: TRBV19; cdr3_aa: CASSTRPGQGHEQYF; cdr3_nt: TGTGCCAGTAGTACCCGACCGGGACAGGGCCACGAGCAGTACTTC
d_call: TRBD2; clone_size: -; j_call: TRBJ2-7; v_call: TRBV28; cdr3_aa: CASSLGSVTSGNLYEQYF; cdr3_nt: TGTGCCAGCAGTTTGGGATCCGTCACTAGCGGCAATCTCTACGAGCAGTACTTC
d_call: -; clone_size: many; j_call: TRBJ1-2; v_call: TRBV9; cdr3_aa: CASTRTDRGYTF; cdr3_nt: TGTGCCAGCACCCGGACTGACCGTGGCTACACCTTC
d_call: -; clone_size: many; j_call: TRBJ1-2; v_call: TRBV29-1; cdr3_aa: CSVRDGPQNYGYTF; cdr3_nt: TGCAGCGTCAGGGACGGCCCCCAGAACTATGGCTACACCTTC
d_call: TRBD2; clone_size: -; j_call: TRBJ2-5; v_call: TRBV27; cdr3_aa: CASSLSTRLAVATETQYF; cdr3_nt: TGTGCCAGCAGTTTATCCACTAGACTAGCGGTAGCGACGGAGACCCAGTACTTC
d_call: -; clone_size: few; j_call: TRBJ2-1; v_call: TRBV27; cdr3_aa: CASSPQRSYNEQFF; cdr3_nt: TGTGCCAGCAGTCCTCAGCGCTCCTACAATGAGCAGTTCTTC
d_call: -; clone_size: -; j_call: TRBJ2-1; v_call: TRBV4-1; cdr3_aa: CAISSQGNNEQFF; cdr3_nt: TGCGCCATCAGTTCACAGGGAAACAATGAGCAGTTCTTC
d_call: TRBD1; clone_size: many; j_call: TRBJ2-7; v_call: TRBV18; cdr3_aa: CASSPPTGTGRTEQYF; cdr3_nt: TGTGCCAGCTCACCACCCACCGGGACAGGGAGAACCGAGCAGTACTTC
d_call: -; clone_size: medium-sized; j_call: TRBJ2-7; v_call: TRBV15; cdr3_aa: CATSRDNSGSYEQYF; cdr3_nt: TGTGCCACCAGCAGAGATAATAGCGGCTCCTACGAGCAGTACTTC
d_call: -; clone_size: medium-sized; j_call: TRBJ2-2; v_call: TRBV27; cdr3_aa: CASSLAGNTGELFF; cdr3_nt: TGTGCCAGCAGTTTGGCAGGGAACACCGGGGAGCTGTTTTTT
d_call: TRBD2; clone_size: medium-sized; j_call: TRBJ2-3; v_call: TRBV20-1; cdr3_aa: CSARVPSGLATDTQYF; cdr3_nt: TGCAGTGCTAGAGTCCCCTCGGGACTAGCGACAGATACGCAGTATTTT
d_call: -; clone_size: few; j_call: TRBJ1-5; v_call: TRBV18; cdr3_aa: CASSPLDKSHQPQHF; cdr3_nt: TGTGCCAGCTCACCACTGGACAAGAGCCATCAGCCCCAGCATTTT
d_call: -; clone_size: many; j_call: TRBJ1-2; v_call: TRBV6-1; cdr3_aa: CASRPQGGGYTF; cdr3_nt: TGTGCCAGCAGGCCACAGGGAGGCGGCTACACCTTC
d_call: TRBD1; clone_size: few; j_call: TRBJ1-5; v_call: TRBV30; cdr3_aa: CAWSLGDRELQPQHF; cdr3_nt: TGTGCCTGGAGTCTGGGGGACAGGGAACTTCAGCCCCAGCATTTT
d_call: TRBD1; clone_size: -; j_call: TRBJ2-7; v_call: TRBV5-1; cdr3_aa: CASRIRDRGREQYF; cdr3_nt: TGCGCCAGCCGGATCCGGGACAGGGGACGCGAGCAGTACTTC
d_call: -; clone_size: -; j_call: TRBJ2-5; v_call: TRBV18; cdr3_aa: CASSPSSGETQYF; cdr3_nt: TGTGCCAGCTCTCCCTCCAGTGGCGAGACCCAGTACTTC
d_call: TRBD1; clone_size: -; j_call: TRBJ1-1; v_call: TRBV5-4; cdr3_aa: CASSLPLGQSAGHTEAFF; cdr3_nt: TGTGCCAGCAGCTTGCCTTTGGGACAGTCGGCAGGTCACACTGAAGCTTTCTTT
d_call: -; clone_size: few; j_call: TRBJ1-2; v_call: TRBV20-1; cdr3_aa: CSARDYRAIHGYTF; cdr3_nt: TGCAGTGCTAGAGACTACCGCGCGATCCATGGCTACACCTTC
d_call: TRBD1; clone_size: -; j_call: TRBJ2-1; v_call: TRBV13; cdr3_aa: CANSLALTGGEYNEQFF; cdr3_nt: TGTGCCAACAGCTTAGCCCTGACAGGGGGCGAATACAATGAGCAGTTCTTC
d_call: -; clone_size: -; j_call: TRBJ2-3; v_call: TRBV4-1; cdr3_aa: CASSQDGLGTDTQYF; cdr3_nt: TGCGCCAGCAGCCAAGATGGGCTAGGAACAGATACGCAGTATTTT
d_call: -; clone_size: -; j_call: TRBJ2-7; v_call: TRBV5-4; cdr3_aa: CVSSRDRLNEQYF; cdr3_nt: TGTGTCAGCAGTAGGGACCGACTGAACGAGCAGTACTTC
d_call: -; clone_size: medium-sized; j_call: TRBJ1-3; v_call: TRBV6-1; cdr3_aa: CASSERGPRNTIYF; cdr3_nt: TGTGCCAGCAGTGAACGGGGCCCGCGAAACACCATATATTTT
d_call: TRBD1; clone_size: medium-sized; j_call: TRBJ1-6; v_call: TRBV12-3/TRBV12-4; cdr3_aa: CASSRDRVNSPLHF; cdr3_nt: TGTGCCAGCAGCCGGGACAGGGTTAATTCACCCCTCCACTTT
d_call: -; clone_size: medium-sized; j_call: TRBJ2-2; v_call: TRBV12-3/TRBV12-4; cdr3_aa: CASSLGQNTGELFF; cdr3_nt: TGTGCCAGCAGTTTAGGGCAGAACACCGGGGAGCTGTTTTTT
d_call: TRBD1; clone_size: medium-sized; j_call: TRBJ1-3; v_call: TRBV2; cdr3_aa: CASITGGTVGNTIYF; cdr3_nt: TGTGCCAGCATTACAGGGGGTACTGTTGGAAACACCATATATTTT
d_call: TRBD2; clone_size: medium-sized; j_call: TRBJ2-3; v_call: TRBV20-1; cdr3_aa: CIGELAGGTDTQYF; cdr3_nt: TGCATAGGCGAACTAGCGGGGGGTACAGATACGCAGTATTTT
d_call: TRBD1; clone_size: medium-sized; j_call: TRBJ2-7; v_call: TRBV20-1; cdr3_aa: CSARGDRDYEQYF; cdr3_nt: TGCAGTGCTAGGGGGGACAGGGACTACGAGCAGTACTTC
d_call: TRBD1; clone_size: -; j_call: TRBJ1-4; v_call: TRBV6-1; cdr3_aa: CASTFEAGGSGENLFF; cdr3_nt: TGTGCCAGCACCTTCGAGGCAGGGGGCTCCGGGGAAAATCTGTTTTTT
d_call: TRBD1; clone_size: medium-sized; j_call: TRBJ1-5; v_call: TRBV19; cdr3_aa: CASSVDRGSNQPQHF; cdr3_nt: TGTGCCAGTAGTGTGGACAGGGGAAGCAATCAGCCCCAGCATTTT
d_call: -; clone_size: many; j_call: TRBJ2-1; v_call: TRBV15; cdr3_aa: CATSRVSLEDISSYNEQFF; cdr3_nt: TGTGCCACCAGCAGAGTTAGCCTTGAGGACATCTCATCCTACAATGAGCAGTTCTTC
d_call: -; clone_size: many; j_call: TRBJ2-2; v_call: TRBV20-1; cdr3_aa: CSARVGNTGELFF; cdr3_nt: TGCAGTGCTAGAGTGGGTAACACCGGGGAGCTGTTTTTT
d_call: -; clone_size: medium-sized; j_call: TRBJ2-2; v_call: TRBV2; cdr3_aa: CASSEEAVGELFF; cdr3_nt: TGTGCCAGCAGTGAAGAGGCAGTCGGGGAGCTGTTTTTT
d_call: -; clone_size: -; j_call: TRBJ2-1; v_call: TRBV3-1; cdr3_aa: CASSQEVQDPKIFF; cdr3_nt: TGTGCCAGCAGCCAAGAAGTTCAGGACCCAAAGATTTTCTTC
d_call: -; clone_size: -; j_call: TRBJ1-1; v_call: TRBV5-4; cdr3_aa: CASSPEGLLNTEAFF; cdr3_nt: TGTGCCAGCAGCCCAGAGGGACTATTGAACACTGAAGCTTTCTTT
d_call: TRBD1; clone_size: medium-sized; j_call: TRBJ2-7; v_call: TRBV30; cdr3_aa: CAWTRLGQGVHEQYF; cdr3_nt: TGTGCCTGGACCCGCCTGGGACAGGGGGTCCACGAGCAGTACTTC
d_call: -; clone_size: medium-sized; j_call: TRBJ1-1; v_call: TRBV20-1; cdr3_aa: CSARESRGNTEAFF; cdr3_nt: TGCAGTGCTAGAGAATCCAGGGGGAACACTGAAGCTTTCTTT
d_call: -; clone_size: medium-sized; j_call: TRBJ1-6; v_call: TRBV28; cdr3_aa: CASRGHDNSPLHF; cdr3_nt: TGTGCCAGCAGAGGACACGATAATTCACCCCTCCACTTT
d_call: -; clone_size: -; j_call: TRBJ2-2; v_call: TRBV6-4; cdr3_aa: CASSDGGPTGELFF; cdr3_nt: TGTGCCAGCAGTGACGGGGGGCCCACCGGGGAGCTGTTTTTT
d_call: -; clone_size: -; j_call: TRBJ2-7; v_call: TRBV7-6; cdr3_aa: CASSSVRELSYEQYF; cdr3_nt: TGTGCCAGCAGCTCAGTCCGGGAGCTCTCCTACGAGCAGTACTTC
d_call: -; clone_size: medium-sized; j_call: TRBJ2-7; v_call: TRBV20-1; cdr3_aa: CSARERDSPSYEQYF; cdr3_nt: TGCAGTGCTAGAGAGCGGGACAGTCCCTCCTACGAGCAGTACTTC
d_call: -; clone_size: many; j_call: TRBJ1-1; v_call: TRBV28; cdr3_aa: CASSLPGRINTEAFF; cdr3_nt: TGTGCCAGCAGTTTACCGGGACGAATAAACACTGAAGCTTTCTTT
d_call: -; clone_size: once; j_call: TRBJ1-4; v_call: TRBV6-2/TRBV6-3; cdr3_aa: CASSYSSPGKLFF; cdr3_nt: TGTGCCAGCAGTTACTCATCGCCAGGGAAACTCTTTTTT
d_call: -; clone_size: -; j_call: TRBJ2-3; v_call: TRBV10-1; cdr3_aa: CASSVGASGGDTQYF; cdr3_nt: TGCGCCAGCAGTGTGGGGGCCTCTGGAGGGGATACGCAGTATTTT